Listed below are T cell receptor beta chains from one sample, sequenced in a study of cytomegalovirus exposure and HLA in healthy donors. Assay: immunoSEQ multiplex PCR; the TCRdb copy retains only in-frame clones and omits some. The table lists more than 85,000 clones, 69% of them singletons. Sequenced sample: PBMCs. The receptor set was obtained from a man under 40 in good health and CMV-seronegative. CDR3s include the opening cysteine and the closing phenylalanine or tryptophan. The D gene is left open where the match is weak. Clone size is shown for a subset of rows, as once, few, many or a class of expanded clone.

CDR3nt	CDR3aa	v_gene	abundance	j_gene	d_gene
TGCGCCAGCAGCTTGGCCGCGTACTCCTACAATGAGCAGTTCTTC	CASSLAAYSYNEQFF	TRBV5-1	.	TRBJ2-1	.
TGCAGCGTTGAAAGCCTGGAGGGCACAGATACGCAGTATTTT	CSVESLEGTDTQYF	TRBV29-1	.	TRBJ2-3	.
TGTGCCAGCAGCTTCCAACCGGGACAGGGGTGGAATGAGCAGTTCTTC	CASSFQPGQGWNEQFF	TRBV7-3	.	TRBJ2-1	TRBD1
TGTGCCAGCAGCTCCCTATCTGGAAACACCATATATTTT	CASSSLSGNTIYF	TRBV11-3	once	TRBJ1-3	.
TGCGCCAGCAGCCAGCGACTAGCGGGTACCACAGATACGCAGTATTTT	CASSQRLAGTTDTQYF	TRBV4-1	.	TRBJ2-3	TRBD2
TGTGCCAGCAGCTTGGCAGGGGCGAACAATCAGCCCCAGCATTTT	CASSLAGANNQPQHF	TRBV5-6	.	TRBJ1-5	.
TGCGCCAGCAGCTTGCCCCGCCGACAGGGGCAATCCTACAATGAGCAGTTCTTC	CASSLPRRQGQSYNEQFF	TRBV5-1	.	TRBJ2-1	TRBD1
TGTGCCACCCAGGACAGCTCCTACGAGCAGTACTTC	CATQDSSYEQYF	TRBV5-4	.	TRBJ2-7	.
TGTGCCAGCAGCGGCAAAGGGCGGGACTGGAGCTACAATGAGCAGTTCTTC	CASSGKGRDWSYNEQFF	TRBV5-4	.	TRBJ2-1	.
TGTGCCACCGCCGGGACTAGCGGGAGAAACACCGGGGAGCTGTTTTTT	CATAGTSGRNTGELFF	TRBV7-2	few	TRBJ2-2	TRBD2
TGTGCCACCACCCCGTCGGAGAAACTGTTTTTT	CATTPSEKLFF	TRBV7-9	.	TRBJ1-4	.
TGTGCCAGCAGCTTAGGGACTTTGAGCTCCTACGAGCAGTACTTC	CASSLGTLSSYEQYF	TRBV7-9	.	TRBJ2-7	.
TGTGCCAGCAGCTTAGACATGATCAACACTGAAGCTTTCTTT	CASSLDMINTEAFF	TRBV7-2	.	TRBJ1-1	.
TGTGCCAGCAGCTTCGGACCTAGCGGCCACTACGAGCAGTACTTC	CASSFGPSGHYEQYF	TRBV7-6	.	TRBJ2-7	TRBD2
TGTGCCAGCAGTTTATTACAGATCCAAGAGACCCAGTACTTC	CASSLLQIQETQYF	TRBV28	.	TRBJ2-5	.
TGCAGCGTGGCCAGGGTTTATGAGCAGTTCTTC	CSVARVYEQFF	TRBV29-1	few	TRBJ2-1	.
TGTGCCACCAGCAGTGATCTCGGTAGGAACACTGAAGCTTTCTTT	CATSSDLGRNTEAFF	TRBV15	.	TRBJ1-1	.
TGTGCCAGCGTAATGGGACTAGCGGGAGCTGATGAGCAGTTCTTC	CASVMGLAGADEQFF	TRBV28	.	TRBJ2-1	TRBD2
TGTGCCAGCAGTTACGGGTCTAGCTCGTACAATGAGCAGTTCTTC	CASSYGSSSYNEQFF	TRBV6-5	.	TRBJ2-1	.
TGCGCCAGCAGCCAAGGAGTTTCAGGGATCAATCAGCCCCAGCATTTT	CASSQGVSGINQPQHF	TRBV4-1	few	TRBJ1-5	.
TGTGCCAGCAGCGACCGGGACAGAGATAATTCACCCCTCCACTTT	CASSDRDRDNSPLHF	TRBV5-4	.	TRBJ1-6	TRBD1
TGTGCCAGCAGCGTACCCCGGACTGTGAGGCCAGGGGAGCTGTTTTTT	CASSVPRTVRPGELFF	TRBV9	.	TRBJ2-2	.
TGTGCCAGCAGAGTCGGGACAGCATACGAGCAGTACTTC	CASRVGTAYEQYF	TRBV2	.	TRBJ2-7	TRBD1
TGTGCCAGCAGCTTTATACAGGGCCCTGAAGCTTTCTTT	CASSFIQGPEAFF	TRBV5-5	.	TRBJ1-1	.
TGTGCCACCAGCAGATCCGTAGAAGGTCGGGAGGCTTTCTTT	CATSRSVEGREAFF	TRBV15	.	TRBJ1-1	.
TGTGCCAGCAGCTTAGGAGCAACTAATGAAAAACTGTTTTTT	CASSLGATNEKLFF	TRBV5-6	.	TRBJ1-4	.
TGTGCCAGCAGTTTACGGGGTGGGGTGAAAAATGAAAAACTGTTTTTT	CASSLRGGVKNEKLFF	TRBV28	.	TRBJ1-4	.
TGTGCTAGTGGTTCCCCCCGGGGTCAAGAGACCCAGTACTTC	CASGSPRGQETQYF	TRBV12-5	once	TRBJ2-5	.
TGCGCCAGCAGCTTTCCTCAGGGGGCTGGGGCCAACGTCCTGACTTTC	CASSFPQGAGANVLTF	TRBV5-1	.	TRBJ2-6	TRBD1
TGTGCCAGCAATCCCGGACAGGGCGACTCCTACGAGCAGTACTTC	CASNPGQGDSYEQYF	TRBV28	.	TRBJ2-7	TRBD1
TGTGCCAGCACTAAAGAGGGAGGGCGGGCCGATACGCAGTATTTT	CASTKEGGRADTQYF	TRBV5-4	.	TRBJ2-3	TRBD2
TGTGCCAGTAGTACCGGGATTAGCTCCTACAATGAGCAGTTCTTC	CASSTGISSYNEQFF	TRBV19	.	TRBJ2-1	.